This record covers a single T cell receptor beta chain. Antigen unknown. TCRdb reprocessed the 5' RACE reads via MiXCR and lists one record per CDR3 protein. The repertoire includes about 1.7 million distinct CDR3 sequences, about 31% of them detected once, and around 0.25% sits in the top ten. The CDR3 has 20 amino acids. Trimming cost V 5 bases and J 5 bases; bases outside gene matches: 15. CDR1 and CDR2 (germline): SGHVS, FNYEAQ. These data are taken from a study of identical twins. Every sampled donor was Caucasian and healthy. General study results and limits: Without tracking the same donors, conclusions rested on cross-sectional statistical analysis. Analyses of zero insertions could be partly confounded by invariant MAIT and iNKT cells.

V usage is TRBV7-6 and J usage is TRBJ2-1, with 16 bases that match TRBD2. The origin of this receptor is a newborn girl in good health. Sample: cord blood. The CDR3 bases are TGTGCCAGCAGCCCACGACCGGGACTAGCGGGAGGGCCGTCCGACAATGAGCAGTTCTTC. Protein product: CASSPRPGLAGGPSDNEQFF.